Listed below are T cell receptor beta chains from one sample, sequenced in a study of blood T cell repertoires in COVID-19. The data were produced by immunoSEQ multiplex PCR, yet TCRdb's version contains in-frame clones alone and is incomplete. Among about 15,000 clones listed, 87% were seen once. The sequenced material came from peripheral blood. These receptors were taken from a human donor with active COVID-19. The donor label of this sample is uncertain. Each CDR3 is given with its conserved first and last residue. Fields, in order: clone size, V gene, J gene, D gene, CDR3 DNA, CDR3 protein. D genes are given only for firm matches. The size of a clone is reported for some rows only, either as once, few or many, or as a class for expanded clones.

size: few
V: TRBV30
J: TRBJ1-1
D: NA
DNA: TGTGCCTGGAGTTGGGGAGGAGAAGCTTTCTTT
CDR3: CAWSWGGEAFF

size: NA
V: TRBV30
J: TRBJ1-3
D: NA
DNA: TGTGCCTGGAGTGACAGAAACACCATATATTTT
CDR3: CAWSDRNTIYF

size: NA
V: TRBV4-1
J: TRBJ1-1
D: NA
DNA: TGCGCCAGCAGCCAAGAGTTGAGGGTCGGGGCTTTCTTT
CDR3: CASSQELRVGAFF

size: NA
V: TRBV27
J: TRBJ1-5
D: TRBD1
DNA: TGTGCCAGCAGTCCAAGGGACAGGGGCGGTCAGCCCCAGCATTTT
CDR3: CASSPRDRGGQPQHF

size: NA
V: TRBV6-5
J: TRBJ2-7
D: NA
DNA: TGTGCCAGCAGGCCGACTACCTCTGACGAGCAGTACTTC
CDR3: CASRPTTSDEQYF

size: few
V: TRBV28
J: TRBJ1-2
D: NA
DNA: TGTGCCAGCACCGCTAACTATGGCTACACCTTC
CDR3: CASTANYGYTF

size: NA
V: TRBV21-1
J: TRBJ2-7
D: NA
DNA: TGTGCCTCGAATCAAGCCCTCGGGCACGGGAAAACAGGGGACACCTACGAGCAGTACTTC
CDR3: CASNQALGHGKTGDTYEQYF

size: few
V: TRBV7-2
J: TRBJ2-7
D: TRBD2
DNA: TGTGCCAGCAGTAGCCGCGGGAGTCGGACCTACGAGCAGTACTTC
CDR3: CASSSRGSRTYEQYF

size: NA
V: TRBV29-1
J: TRBJ2-1
D: NA
DNA: TGCAGGGGCCCTCTTCGCTCCTACAATGAGCAGTTCTTC
CDR3: CRGPLRSYNEQFF

size: NA
V: TRBV9
J: TRBJ2-3
D: TRBD2
DNA: TGTGCCAGCAGCCCGGGACTAGCGGGGGCCTTCACAGATACGCAGTATTTT
CDR3: CASSPGLAGAFTDTQYF

size: NA
V: TRBV7-9
J: TRBJ1-3
D: NA
DNA: TGTGCCAGCAGCCCATATCCCGAGGGATTTGGTGGAAACACCATATATTTT
CDR3: CASSPYPEGFGGNTIYF

size: NA
V: TRBV5-1
J: TRBJ2-3
D: TRBD2
DNA: TGCGCCAGCAGCAATCACGGCGGGGGGGGGACAGATACGCAGTATTTT
CDR3: CASSNHGGGGTDTQYF

size: NA
V: TRBV7-9
J: TRBJ2-5
D: TRBD2
DNA: TGTGCCAGCAGCACCCCTCAGCGGGGGGTCCAAGAGACCCAGTACTTC
CDR3: CASSTPQRGVQETQYF

size: NA
V: TRBV11-3
J: TRBJ2-7
D: TRBD1
DNA: TGTGCCAGCAGCCCCTCCCCGGGACAGGGCAACGAGCAGTACTTC
CDR3: CASSPSPGQGNEQYF

size: NA
V: TRBV7-2
J: TRBJ2-7
D: TRBD1
DNA: TGTGCCAGCAGCCCATGGACAGGGGCAGGTGAGCAGTACTTC
CDR3: CASSPWTGAGEQYF

size: NA
V: TRBV5-1
J: TRBJ2-5
D: TRBD2
DNA: TGCGCCAGCAGCTATGGACTAGCGGGGGTCACCCAAGAGACCCAGTACTTC
CDR3: CASSYGLAGVTQETQYF

size: NA
V: TRBV5-1
J: TRBJ2-7
D: NA
DNA: TGCGCCAGCAGCTTTTTCGGGTCCTCCTACGAGCAGTACTTC
CDR3: CASSFFGSSYEQYF

size: NA
V: TRBV7-2
J: TRBJ1-4
D: TRBD1
DNA: TGTGCCAGCAGCCGTGGGACAGCAAATGAAAAACTGTTTTTT
CDR3: CASSRGTANEKLFF

size: NA
V: TRBV28
J: TRBJ2-7
D: NA
DNA: TGTGCCAGCAGTTTAATAACTGAGGGCAACTACGAGCAGTACTTC
CDR3: CASSLITEGNYEQYF

size: NA
V: TRBV6-4
J: TRBJ2-3
D: TRBD2
DNA: TGTGCCAGCAGTGTTGGTAGCGGGAGCACAGATACGCAGTATTTT
CDR3: CASSVGSGSTDTQYF

size: NA
V: TRBV28
J: TRBJ1-1
D: TRBD1
DNA: TGTGCCAGTACAGGGGTTGTAAGGAACACTGAAGCTTTCTTT
CDR3: CASTGVVRNTEAFF

size: NA
V: TRBV5-5
J: TRBJ2-1
D: NA
DNA: TGTGCCAGCAGCTATAACAGTCGCAATGAGCAGTTCTTC
CDR3: CASSYNSRNEQFF

size: NA
V: TRBV5-1
J: TRBJ2-7
D: NA
DNA: TGCGCCAGCAGCCTAGGACAGCGCTACGAGCAGTACTTC
CDR3: CASSLGQRYEQYF

size: NA
V: TRBV30
J: TRBJ2-1
D: NA
DNA: TGTGCCTGGAGTAGACAGGTTATGGTTGAGCAGTTCTTC
CDR3: CAWSRQVMVEQFF

size: NA
V: TRBV13
J: TRBJ1-1
D: NA
DNA: TGTGCCAGCAGCTTTTCTCCTGAAGCTTTCTTT
CDR3: CASSFSPEAFF

size: NA
V: TRBV21-1
J: TRBJ2-7
D: NA
DNA: TGTGCCAGTAGCCCTAAAAGACAGGGGGGCGAGCAGTACTTC
CDR3: CASSPKRQGGEQYF

size: NA
V: TRBV7-6
J: TRBJ2-2
D: TRBD2
DNA: TGTGCCAGCAGCTCACCTCTGGCGGGAGTTACCGGGGAGCTGTTTTTT
CDR3: CASSSPLAGVTGELFF

size: NA
V: TRBV5-5
J: TRBJ1-4
D: TRBD1
DNA: TGTGCCAGCAGCAACTTCCAGGGGGCGGGCGAAAAACTGTTTTTT
CDR3: CASSNFQGAGEKLFF

size: once
V: TRBV7-9
J: TRBJ2-1
D: TRBD1
DNA: TGTGCCAGCAGCGTCCCCAGGGGGACCTACAATGAGCAGTTCTTC
CDR3: CASSVPRGTYNEQFF

size: NA
V: TRBV11-3
J: TRBJ1-1
D: NA
DNA: TGTGCCAGCAGCTCGGGGACATACTACACTGAAGCTTTCTTT
CDR3: CASSSGTYYTEAFF

size: NA
V: TRBV28
J: TRBJ2-7
D: TRBD1
DNA: TGTGCCAGCAGTTCCCTGACAGGGAGTCCCTACGAGCAGTACTTC
CDR3: CASSSLTGSPYEQYF

size: NA
V: TRBV7-9
J: TRBJ2-7
D: TRBD1
DNA: TGTGCCAGCAGCTACCTCCGGGACAGGGGCTCCTACGAGCAGTACTTC
CDR3: CASSYLRDRGSYEQYF

size: NA
V: TRBV5-1
J: TRBJ2-5
D: TRBD2
DNA: TGCGCCAGCAGCGCGCCACTAGCGGGGGGAGAGACCCAGTACTTC
CDR3: CASSAPLAGGETQYF

size: NA
V: TRBV6-6
J: TRBJ1-2
D: NA
DNA: TGTGCCAGCAGTACCACATCTAACTATGGCTACACCTTC
CDR3: CASSTTSNYGYTF

size: NA
V: TRBV4-2
J: TRBJ1-5
D: TRBD1
DNA: TGTGCCAGCAGCCCCAGGGGGTTCGAGAATCAGCCCCAGCATTTT
CDR3: CASSPRGFENQPQHF

size: NA
V: TRBV28
J: TRBJ1-2
D: NA
DNA: TGTGCCAGCAGTCGACCAGGGAACTATGGCTACACCTTC
CDR3: CASSRPGNYGYTF

size: NA
V: TRBV5-1
J: TRBJ2-7
D: NA
DNA: TGCGCCAGCAGCTTGGCCTGGACTGTGTCCTCCTACGAGCAGTACTTC
CDR3: CASSLAWTVSSYEQYF

size: few
V: TRBV6-2/TRBV6-3
J: TRBJ1-2
D: NA
DNA: TGTGCCAGCAGTTTGGGGGCGGAGTACTATGGCTACACCTTC
CDR3: CASSLGAEYYGYTF

size: NA
V: TRBV30
J: TRBJ1-4
D: NA
DNA: TGTGCCTGGAGTGTACAGGAGGGGCCAAATGAAAAACTGTTTTTT
CDR3: CAWSVQEGPNEKLFF

size: NA
V: TRBV9
J: TRBJ2-5
D: TRBD1
DNA: TGTGCCAGCAGCGAGAGCGGGACAGGGGGCGGAAAGACCCAGTACTTC
CDR3: CASSESGTGGGKTQYF

size: NA
V: TRBV10-3
J: TRBJ2-3
D: NA
DNA: TGTGCCATCAGTGAGTCGTCGGACTATAAGTATTTT
CDR3: CAISESSDYKYF

size: NA
V: TRBV7-2
J: TRBJ1-2
D: NA
DNA: TGTGCCAGCAGCTCGGACAGAAGGTATGGCTACACCTTC
CDR3: CASSSDRRYGYTF

size: NA
V: TRBV4-1
J: TRBJ2-5
D: TRBD2
DNA: TGCGCCAGCAGCCAGCTAGCGGGAGTCGAGACCCAGTACTTC
CDR3: CASSQLAGVETQYF

size: NA
V: TRBV7-9
J: TRBJ1-4
D: NA
DNA: TGTGCCAGCAGCTACGCAGGGACTAATGAAAAACTGTTTTTT
CDR3: CASSYAGTNEKLFF

size: NA
V: TRBV12-3/TRBV12-4
J: TRBJ1-2
D: NA
DNA: TGTGCCAGCAGTGGCTTTAACTATGGCTACACCTTC
CDR3: CASSGFNYGYTF

size: few
V: TRBV13
J: TRBJ2-7
D: TRBD2
DNA: TGTGCCAGCAGCTCGCGGGAGGCCTCCTACGAGCAGTACTTC
CDR3: CASSSREASYEQYF

size: few
V: TRBV29-1
J: TRBJ1-3
D: NA
DNA: TGCAGCGTTGATATCTCAGGCTCTGGAAACACCATATATTTT
CDR3: CSVDISGSGNTIYF

size: NA
V: TRBV5-6
J: TRBJ1-5
D: NA
DNA: TGTGCCAGCAGCTTGGTAGGGGACAATCAGCCCCAGCATTTT
CDR3: CASSLVGDNQPQHF

size: NA
V: TRBV5-4
J: TRBJ2-7
D: NA
DNA: TGTGCCAGCAGCTTGGGCGGTCGAAATGCCTACGAGCAGTACTTC
CDR3: CASSLGGRNAYEQYF

size: NA
V: TRBV10-3
J: TRBJ2-5
D: NA
DNA: TGTGCCATCAGTGTCCGGGACACGGCTTTTGAGACCCAGTACTTC
CDR3: CAISVRDTAFETQYF

size: NA
V: TRBV15
J: TRBJ2-5
D: NA
DNA: TGTGCCACCAGCAGCGAGACAGCGGTAAGGAATGGGGTGGGGGGGACCCAGTACTTC
CDR3: CATSSETAVRNGVGGTQYF

size: NA
V: TRBV6-6
J: TRBJ1-4
D: TRBD1
DNA: TGTGCCAGCAGTCCCCCACGTGGGACAGGGGAGGATGAAAAACTGTTTTTT
CDR3: CASSPPRGTGEDEKLFF

size: NA
V: TRBV7-2
J: TRBJ1-2
D: NA
DNA: TGTGCCAGCAGCTTAGAGGGGGGCTACACCTTC
CDR3: CASSLEGGYTF

size: NA
V: TRBV9
J: TRBJ2-2
D: TRBD2
DNA: TGTGCCAGCAGCGTAGCAGGGAGGGGTTCCGGGGAGCTGTTTTTT
CDR3: CASSVAGRGSGELFF

size: NA
V: TRBV9
J: TRBJ1-3
D: TRBD1
DNA: TGTGCCAGCAGCGATCAGGGGGCGCTTGGAAACACCATATATTTT
CDR3: CASSDQGALGNTIYF

size: once
V: TRBV7-9
J: TRBJ1-1
D: NA
DNA: TGTGCCAGCAGATTAGGGGCGAACACTGAAGCTTTCTTT
CDR3: CASRLGANTEAFF

size: NA
V: TRBV2
J: TRBJ1-1
D: TRBD1
DNA: TGTGCCAGCAGTGAACGGCAGGGGGCCGTAGCTTTCTTT
CDR3: CASSERQGAVAFF

size: NA
V: TRBV4-1
J: TRBJ2-1
D: TRBD2
DNA: TGCGCCAGCAGCCTGGGACTAGCGGGGACCTCCTACAATGAGCAGTTCTTC
CDR3: CASSLGLAGTSYNEQFF

size: NA
V: TRBV30
J: TRBJ2-3
D: NA
DNA: TGTGCCTGGAGTGAAGGGGCCAGCACAGATACGCAGTATTTT
CDR3: CAWSEGASTDTQYF